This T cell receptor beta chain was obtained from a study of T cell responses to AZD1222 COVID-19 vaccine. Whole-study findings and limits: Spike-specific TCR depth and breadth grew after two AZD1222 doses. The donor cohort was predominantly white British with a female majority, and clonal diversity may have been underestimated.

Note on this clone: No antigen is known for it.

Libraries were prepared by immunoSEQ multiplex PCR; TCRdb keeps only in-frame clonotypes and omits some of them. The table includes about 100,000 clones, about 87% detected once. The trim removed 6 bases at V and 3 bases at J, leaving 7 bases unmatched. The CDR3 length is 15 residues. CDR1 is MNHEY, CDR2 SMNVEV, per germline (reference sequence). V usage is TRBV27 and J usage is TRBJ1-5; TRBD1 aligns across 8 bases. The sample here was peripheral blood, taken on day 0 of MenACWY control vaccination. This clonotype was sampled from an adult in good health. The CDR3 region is CASSSGGSHNQPQHF. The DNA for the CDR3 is TGTGCCAGCAGCTCAGGGGGCTCGCACAATCAGCCCCAGCATTTT.